This T cell receptor beta chain was captured by sequencing in a study of neurological immune-mediated disorders. CDR1 and CDR2 (germline): SGHRS, YFSETQ. This CDR3 region has 18 residues. J was trimmed by 5 bases and V by 6 bases; bases with no gene match: 21. The cDNA was generated by 5'RACE with 10-nucleotide random UMIs. MiXCR was run by TCRdb on the 5' RACE reads, yielding one entry per CDR3 protein. Seen here are 40,000 to 45,000 distinct CDR3 sequences, roughly 13% observed once, and the top ten hold around 1.3%. This clonotype was counted ten times or more. The chain couples TRBV5-1 to TRBJ2-7, with 9 nucleotides matching TRBD1. This clonotype originated in a female donor in good health. Sample: PBMCs. The CDR3 reads CASTPRNDPGTGFNEQYF. The CDR3 DNA reads as TGCGCCAGCACCCCGAGAAACGACCCCGGGACAGGGTTCAACGAGCAGTACTTC.